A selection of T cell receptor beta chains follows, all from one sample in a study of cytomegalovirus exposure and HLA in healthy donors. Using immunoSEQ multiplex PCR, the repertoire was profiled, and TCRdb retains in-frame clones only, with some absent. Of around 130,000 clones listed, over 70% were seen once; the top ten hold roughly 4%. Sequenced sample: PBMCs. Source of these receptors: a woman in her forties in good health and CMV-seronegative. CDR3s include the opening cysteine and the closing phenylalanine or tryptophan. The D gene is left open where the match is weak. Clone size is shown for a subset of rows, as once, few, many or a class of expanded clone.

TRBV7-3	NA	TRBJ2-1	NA	CASSTLGGPYNEQFF	TGTGCCAGCAGCACGCTTGGTGGGCCCTACAATGAGCAGTTCTTC
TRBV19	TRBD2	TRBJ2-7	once	CASANPGGVRYEQYF	TGTGCCAGTGCAAACCCGGGGGGGGTTCGGTACGAGCAGTACTTC
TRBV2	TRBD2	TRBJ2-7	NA	CASKGLAFYEQYF	TGTGCCAGCAAGGGACTAGCGTTCTACGAGCAGTACTTC
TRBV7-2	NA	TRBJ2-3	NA	CASSLGPGWEDTQYF	TGTGCCAGCAGCTTAGGCCCGGGGTGGGAAGATACGCAGTATTTT
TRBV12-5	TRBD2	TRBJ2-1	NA	CASGYIAGGPINNEQFF	TGTGCTAGTGGGTATATAGCGGGAGGCCCGATAAACAATGAGCAGTTCTTC
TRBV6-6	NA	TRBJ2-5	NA	CASSYPGQGLQETQYF	TGTGCCAGCAGTTACCCCGGCCAGGGCCTCCAAGAGACCCAGTACTTC
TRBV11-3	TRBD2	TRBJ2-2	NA	CASSLEGLAGTGELFF	TGTGCCAGCAGCTTAGAAGGACTAGCGGGGACCGGGGAGCTGTTTTTT
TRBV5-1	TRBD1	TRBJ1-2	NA	CASSTTGGYGYTF	TGCGCCAGCAGCACTACAGGGGGCTATGGCTACACCTTC
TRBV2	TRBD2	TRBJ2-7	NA	CASLLAGGYEQYF	TGTGCCAGCCTACTAGCGGGGGGTTACGAGCAGTACTTC
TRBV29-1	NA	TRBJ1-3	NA	CSVGAGNTIYF	TGCAGCGTTGGAGCTGGAAACACCATATATTTT
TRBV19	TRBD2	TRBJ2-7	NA	CASSMRLAGDLSYEQYF	TGTGCCAGTAGTATGCGACTAGCGGGGGACCTCTCCTACGAGCAGTACTTC
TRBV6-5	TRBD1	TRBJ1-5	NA	CASRRTGVEPQHF	TGTGCCAGCAGAAGGACAGGGGTGGAGCCCCAGCATTTT
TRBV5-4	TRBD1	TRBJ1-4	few	CASSLAPGQGYEKLFF	TGTGCCAGCAGCTTGGCGCCGGGACAGGGGTATGAAAAACTGTTTTTT
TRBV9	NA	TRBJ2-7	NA	CASSVEAVPSYEQYF	TGTGCCAGCAGCGTCGAGGCGGTTCCATCCTACGAGCAGTACTTC
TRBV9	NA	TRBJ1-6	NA	CASSVGQGFTPLHF	TGTGCCAGCAGCGTAGGGCAGGGTTTCACACCCCTCCACTTT
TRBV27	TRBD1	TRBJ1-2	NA	CASSLSVRTGDIGYGYTF	TGTGCCAGCAGTTTAAGCGTTCGGACAGGGGATATTGGCTATGGCTACACCTTC
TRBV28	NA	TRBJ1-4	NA	CASTRGPRTEKLFF	TGTGCCAGCACCCGCGGGCCTCGGACCGAAAAACTGTTTTTT
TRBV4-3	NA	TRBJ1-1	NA	CASSPGGGGTEAFF	TGCGCCAGCAGCCCCGGGGGAGGAGGGACTGAAGCTTTCTTT
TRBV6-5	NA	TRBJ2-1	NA	CASSPPGSNEQFF	TGTGCCAGCAGTCCTCCCGGGAGCAATGAGCAGTTCTTC
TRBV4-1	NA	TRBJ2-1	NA	CASSQPPGHLYNEQFF	TGCGCCAGCAGCCAACCGCCGGGACACCTCTACAATGAGCAGTTCTTC
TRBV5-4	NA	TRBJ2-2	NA	CASSAGSNTGELFF	TGTGCCAGCAGCGCGGGATCGAACACCGGGGAGCTGTTTTTT
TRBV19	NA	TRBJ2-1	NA	CASSLSGGGHSYNEQFF	TGTGCCAGTAGCCTCTCGGGCGGGGGCCACTCCTACAATGAGCAGTTCTTC
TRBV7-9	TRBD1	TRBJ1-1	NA	CASSLLGQGSTEAFF	TGTGCCAGCAGCCTTCTTGGACAGGGGAGCACTGAAGCTTTCTTT
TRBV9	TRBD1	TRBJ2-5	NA	CASSARDSQETQYF	TGTGCCAGCAGCGCCCGGGACAGCCAAGAGACCCAGTACTTC
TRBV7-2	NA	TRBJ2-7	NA	CASNLAGGGYYEQYF	TGTGCCAGCAACCTCGCGGGCGGGGGCTACTACGAGCAGTACTTC
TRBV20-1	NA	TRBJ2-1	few	CSASDEQFF	TGCAGTGCTAGCGATGAGCAGTTCTTC
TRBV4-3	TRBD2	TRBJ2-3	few	CASSHGLAGVDTQYF	TGCGCCAGCAGCCACGGACTAGCGGGAGTGGATACGCAGTATTTT
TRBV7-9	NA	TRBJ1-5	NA	CASSYQGTPSNQPQHF	TGTGCCAGCAGCTATCAGGGGACCCCTAGCAATCAGCCCCAGCATTTT
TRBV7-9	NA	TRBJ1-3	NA	CASSPSVSTIYF	TGTGCCAGCAGCCCCTCGGTTAGCACCATATATTTT
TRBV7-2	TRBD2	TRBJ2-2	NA	CASSPETSGAGELFF	TGTGCCAGCAGCCCCGAGACTAGCGGCGCCGGGGAGCTGTTTTTT
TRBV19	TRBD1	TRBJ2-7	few	CASSIGTGSSYEQYF	TGTGCCAGTAGTATAGGGACAGGGTCCAGCTACGAGCAGTACTTC
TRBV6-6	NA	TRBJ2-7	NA	CASRQDRPYEQYF	TGTGCCAGCAGACAAGACAGACCCTACGAGCAGTACTTC
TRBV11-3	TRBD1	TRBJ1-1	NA	CASSLTGGTEAFF	TGTGCCAGCAGCTTGACAGGGGGCACTGAAGCTTTCTTT
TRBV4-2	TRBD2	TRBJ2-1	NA	CASSQVSGGPPYNEQFF	TGTGCCAGCAGCCAGGTTAGCGGGGGCCCCCCGTACAATGAGCAGTTCTTC
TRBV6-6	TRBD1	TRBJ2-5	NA	CASSYRDRVGPQYF	TGTGCCAGCAGTTACAGGGACAGGGTGGGTCCCCAGTACTTC
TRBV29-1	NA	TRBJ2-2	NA	CSVRSRGPGELFF	TGCAGCGTTCGATCCAGGGGACCCGGGGAGCTGTTTTTT
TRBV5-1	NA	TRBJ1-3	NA	CASSLDAGKGTGNTIYF	TGCGCCAGCAGCTTGGACGCAGGGAAAGGTACTGGAAACACCATATATTTT